This T cell receptor (beta chain) came from a study of T-cell memory formation after mild COVID-19. As for the study in general: Largely, TCR clusters stayed within a single donor.

Germline CDR1 reads MNHEY; CDR2 reads SVGEGT. The CDR3 runs to 16 residues. With V trimmed by 2 bases and J by 6 bases, 9 bases remained unmatched. TCRdb used MiXCR to reprocess the 5' RACE reads, holding one entry per CDR3 protein. The table has 300,000 to 400,000 distinct CDR3 sequences, around 30% seen once. The sequencing input was PBMCs or a T cell subset sorted from them (not recorded which). The source of this sequence is an adult woman who had mild COVID-19 (a few samples of this study predate the infection). Cell type and time point are not known. The V and J genes are TRBV6-2 or TRBV6-3 and TRBJ2-7; 11 nucleotides match TRBD2. The CDR3 sequence: CASSYNEASGRSEQYF. For the CDR3, the DNA is TGTGCCAGCAGTTACAATGAGGCTAGCGGGAGGAGCGAGCAGTACTTC.